Below are 14 T cell receptor beta chains sequenced from a single sample in a study of T cells in Graves' hyperthyroidism and ophthalmopathy (dated by TCRdb to the late 2010s). The library was produced with multiplex PCR. Data came from an Illumina HiSeq 2000. The TCR beta CDR3 regions were amplified from the RNA transcripts. For the first round of RT-PCR on the TCR CDR3, the HTBI primer set was used together with the Qiagen OneStep RT-PCR kit. TCRdb ran its own pipeline on the public reads, namely fastp trimming at Q25 and MiXCR clone calling, and kept in-frame beta chains. CDR3 protein duplicates are merged, each entry listing the most common genes and DNA. The sample data list roughly 240,000 distinct CDR3 sequences, and approximately 16% of these were observed just once. The top ten clones comprise around 30% of the sample. Sequencing was carried out using blood. The receptors shown here come from a woman between 18 and 29 years old with Graves' ophthalmopathy.

This clonotype has ten or more counts. The chain recombines TRBV6-1 with TRBJ1-5, with D perhaps TRBD1 (6 bases). Between the trimmed V and J ends, which lost 1 base and 6 bases, there was a span of 10 bases. CDR1 is MNHNS and CDR2 is SASEGT in the germline V gene. The CDR3 is 14 amino acids. The CDR3 sequence is CASSEDRVIQPQHF. For the CDR3, the DNA is TGTGCCAGCAGTGAAGACAGGGTTATTCAGCCCCAGCATTTT.

This clonotype was seen a few times. This chain joins TRBV19 and TRBJ1-5; tentative D call: TRBD1 (5 bases). This CDR3 has 16 amino acids. Deletions cut 3 bases from V and 3 bases from J, with 15 bases between. The germline V gene encodes CDR1 LNHDA and CDR2 SQIVND (reference sequence). CDR3 bases: TGTGCCAGTAGTATTTGGGGGGAGCAGTCCAATCAGCCCCAGCATTTT. Encoded protein: CASSIWGEQSNQPQHF.

About this clonotype itself: A read error may explain this, as a much larger clone is one base away. Here the CDR3 omits its conserved ending phenylalanine or tryptophan, so a read error is the likely source. V is TRBV6-2 or TRBV6-3 and J is TRBJ1-1; 9 nucleotides align to TRBD1. With 7 bases clipped from V and 0 bases from J, the junction kept 3 bases outside the gene matches. Germline loops: CDR1 MNHEY, CDR2 SVGEGT. CDR3 size: 14 residues. The CDR3: CASTWDRVNTEAFL. In DNA form, the CDR3 reads TGTGCCAGCACCTGGGACAGGGTGAACACTGAAGCTTTCCTT.

Many counts were recorded for this clonotype. CDR3 nucleotides: TGTGCCAGCAGCTTATGGACAGTAGAGACCCAGTACTTC. Translated: CASSLWTVETQYF. This chain joins TRBV7-2 and TRBJ2-5; D perhaps matches TRBD1 (6 bases). Germline V gene lookup returns CDR1 SGHTA and CDR2 FQGNSA. The CDR3 runs 13 residues. V lost 2 bases and J 4 bases, leaving 8 bases between the germline ends.

There are many counts of this clonotype. The CDR3 spells CASSGWGEQFF. CDR3 DNA: TGTGCCAGCAGTGGGTGGGGTGAGCAGTTCTTC. The genes are TRBV7-6 and TRBJ2-1; D is undetermined. Germline loops: CDR1 SGHVS, CDR2 FNYEAQ. V gave up 6 bases and J gave up 9 bases, with 9 bases separating them. The CDR3 covers 11 residues.

This clonotype was recorded many times. This rearrangement joins TRBV5-1 to TRBJ1-2; 7 nucleotides align to TRBD1. V gave up 4 bases and J gave up 4 bases; unmatched junction bases: 7. CDR1 and CDR2 (germline): SGHRS, YFSETQ. This CDR3 has 14 amino acids. Here the CDR3 reads CASSHEGQIYGYTF. CDR3 nucleotides: TGCGCCAGCAGCCATGAGGGACAGATCTATGGCTACACCTTC.

In this sample, this clonotype turned up many times. V and J are TRBV6-1 and TRBJ1-1; no definite D call. In germline, CDR1 is MNHNS, CDR2 SASEGT. There are 13 residues in the CDR3. The germline V and J ends were trimmed by 8 bases and 1 base, with 11 bases remaining between them. The CDR3 region is CASSDQPNTEAFF. The CDR3 nucleotides are TGTGCCAGCTCGGACCAACCGAACACTGAAGCTTTCTTT.

This clonotype was seen ten or more times. The chain carries TRBV24-1 and TRBJ2-5, with D uncertain. Germline V lookup: CDR1 KGHDR, CDR2 SFDVKD. With 1 base removed from V and 5 bases from J, the gap between germline ends came to 4 bases. The CDR3 contains 12 residues. In DNA form, the CDR3 reads TGTGCCACCAGTGATTTCAGGGAGACCCAGTACTTC. Residues: CATSDFRETQYF.

This clonotype came up many times. The chain combines TRBV19 with TRBJ1-2; D not certain. The CDR3 contains 12 residues. Germline values: CDR1 LNHDA, CDR2 SQIVND (reference sequence). The CDR3 sequence is CATKGRDYGYTF. In nucleotides, the CDR3 is TGTGCAACTAAGGGAAGGGACTATGGCTACACCTTC.

The chain has TRBV3-1 and TRBJ2-5; perhaps TRBD1 as D (6 bases). This CDR3 region has 16 residues. The ends were cut back, 5 bases at V and 6 bases at J, with 22 bases in the middle. CDR1 and CDR2 (germline): LGHDT, YNNKEL (reference sequence). In nucleotides, the CDR3 is TGTGCCAGCAGCGACTCTAAAGGGGGAGCGATGAAGACCCAGTACTTC. This encodes CASSDSKGGAMKTQYF.

This clonotype came up many times. This chain links TRBV28 with TRBJ2-1; D is possibly TRBD1 (5 bases). Germline CDR1 reads MDHEN; CDR2 reads SYDVKM. Trimming took 2 bases from V and 10 from J, leaving 12 bases between them. CDR3 length: 13 residues. The CDR3 reads CASSLGAWGEQFF. In DNA, the CDR3 is TGTGCCAGCAGTTTAGGGGCCTGGGGAGAGCAGTTCTTC. Full variable domain (rest looked up from reference TRBV28 and TRBJ2-1): DVKVTQSSRYLVKRTGEKVFLECVQDMDHENMFWYRQDPGLGLRLIYFSYDVKMKEKGDIPEGYSVSREKKERFSLILESASTNQTSMYLCASSLGAWGEQFFGPGTRLTVL.

This clonotype appeared many times. The chain employs TRBV30 and TRBJ2-2; 13 nucleotides align to TRBD2. Trimming at V came to 2 bases and at J to 0 bases, leaving 12 bases not matched to a gene. The CDR3 consists of 20 residues. CDR1 and CDR2 (germline): GTSNPN, SVGIG (reference sequence). In DNA, the CDR3 is TGTGCCTGGAGTCGATCGTGGACTAGCGGGAGACGGCCGAACACCGGGGAGCTGTTTTTT. The encoded protein is CAWSRSWTSGRRPNTGELFF. The full variable domain, its missing parts supplied by reference TRBV30 and TRBJ2-2, is SQTIHQWPATLVQPVGSPLSLECTVEGTSNPNLYWYRQAAGRGLQLLFYSVGIGQISSEVPQNLSASRPQDRQFILSSKKLLLSDSGFYLCAWSRSWTSGRRPNTGELFFGEGSRLTVL.

The sample holds many counts of this clonotype. The rearrangement joins TRBV6-2 or TRBV6-3 to TRBJ1-2; TRBD1 agrees at 10 bases. V lost 6 bases, J lost 4 bases, and 11 bases stayed unmatched. CDR3 length equals 16 residues. CDR1 MNHEY and CDR2 SVGEGT come from the germline V gene. The DNA of the CDR3 is TGTGCCAGCAGACCGGGACAGGGGCCAAAATTCTATGGCTACACCTTC. Translating it yields CASRPGQGPKFYGYTF.

This clonotype was seen repeatedly, ten times or more. J is TRBJ1-4 and V is TRBV7-9, with D tentatively TRBD1 (5 bases). The CDR3 consists of 15 residues. Looked up from germline, CDR1 is SEHNR and CDR2 is FQNEAQ (reference sequence). V gave up 4 bases and J gave up 1 base, with 10 bases separating them. Here the CDR3 DNA reads TGTGCCAGCAGCTCAAAGGGGTTAACTAATGAAAAACTGTTTTTT. Protein: CASSSKGLTNEKLFF.